This passage covers 32 T cell receptor beta chains from one sample sequenced in a study of T cells after yellow fever vaccination. TCRdb independently ran MiXCR on the 5' RACE reads; one entry per CDR3 protein. Among approximately 600,000 distinct CDR3 sequences listed, more than 9% were seen once. The sequencing used PBMCs, collected on the day of the yellow fever booster vaccination. The receptors were gathered from a man aged 30 to 39 who received the YFV17D yellow fever vaccine.

In its sample, this clonotype was seen many times. The germline gene is not matched at one end of the junction; a read error may be the cause. This chain links TRBV5-8 with TRBJ2-5; D unresolved. The CDR3 is 11 residues long. Germline V gene data show CDR1 as SGHTS and CDR2 as YDEGEE. The CDR3 protein is CASSLALGWDF. CDR3 coding DNA: TGTGCCAGCAGCTTGGCCTTAGGATGGGACTTC.

This clonotype was counted only a few times. This chain joins TRBV4-3 and TRBJ2-3; D is perhaps TRBD1 or TRBD2 (5 bases each). V was trimmed by 4 bases and J by 2 bases, leaving 10 bases between them. Germline CDR1 LGHNA, CDR2 YSLEER. This CDR3 region has 14 residues. CDR3 loop: CASSPGPNTDTQYF. The CDR3 DNA reads TGCGCCAGCAGCCCGGGACCCAACACAGATACGCAGTATTTT.

A few counts support this clonotype. The chain has TRBV5-1 and TRBJ2-7; D uncertain. The J call may be incorrect, as the DNA end agrees better with TRBJ2-1. Germline V CDR1 and CDR2: SGHRS, YFSETQ. The CDR3 has 12 residues. CDR3 bases: TGCGCCAGCAGCCCCGGTCTAACCGAGCAGTTCTTC. It specifies CASSPGLTEQFF.

Worth noting for this clonotype: At one of its ends the junction is not consistent with the germline gene, which may arise from a read error. V gene TRBV28 combines with J gene TRBJ2-7; D is perhaps TRBD1 (5 bases). Germline V CDR1 and CDR2: MDHEN, SYDVKM. This CDR3 spans 16 amino acids. CDR3 amino acids: CASSLSPRIQVQSADF. The CDR3, as DNA: TGTGCCAGCAGTTTATCGCCGCGGATACAGGTGCAGAGTGCGGACTTC.

The table lists this clonotype with a few counts. V gene TRBV7-6 combines with J gene TRBJ1-1; D might be TRBD1 (5 bases). Germline lookup yields CDR1 SGHVS and CDR2 FNYEAQ. V gave up 5 bases and J gave up 5 bases, with 18 bases separating them. The length of the CDR3 is 15 residues. CDR3 bases: TGTGCCAGCAGCCAAGAACGGACGGGGCTTACTGAAGCTTTCTTT. As protein: CASSQERTGLTEAFF. Combining the CDR3 with reference TRBV7-6 and TRBJ1-1 gives the whole variable domain GAGVSQSPRYKVTKRGQDVALRCDPISGHVSLYWYRQALGQGPEFLTYFNYEAQQDKSGLPNDRFSAERPEGSISTLTIQRTEQRDSAMYRCASSQERTGLTEAFFGQGTRLTVV.

This clonotype was seen only a few times. The rearrangement joins TRBV5-1 to TRBJ2-5, with D possibly TRBD1 on 6 matching bases. V lost 2 bases and J lost 1, with 9 bases in between. Germline values: CDR1 SGHRS, CDR2 YFSETQ. The CDR3 is 14 amino acids. CDR3 amino acids: CASSFETGQETQYF. Written as DNA, the CDR3 is TGCGCCAGCAGCTTCGAGACAGGCCAAGAGACCCAGTACTTC. Filled out from reference TRBV5-1 and TRBJ2-5, the complete variable domain reads KAGVTQTPRYLIKTRGQQVTLSCSPISGHRSVSWYQQTPGQGLQFLFEYFSETQRNKGNFPGRFSGRQFSNSRSEMNVSTLELGDSALYLCASSFETGQETQYFGPGTRLLVL.

The chain recombines TRBV6-1 with TRBJ2-7; 11 bases are a match to TRBD2. This CDR3 comprises 15 residues. The junction had 9 bases not matched to a gene; V was cut back by 4 bases and J by 7 bases. Germline-derived CDR1 and CDR2 are MNHNS and SASEGT. The CDR3 bases are TGTGCCAGCAGTGCCTCCACTAGCGGGAGAGGTGAGCAGTACTTC. It is translated as CASSASTSGRGEQYF.

This clonotype was seen many times. The junction differs from germline at one of its ends, possibly a read error. This chain connects TRBV10-2 to TRBJ2-7; D might be TRBD1 (5 bases). Germline V gene sequence: CDR1 WSHSY, CDR2 SAAADI. The CDR3 runs 11 residues. CDR3: CASSDRARWDF. The CDR3 DNA reads as TGCGCCAGCAGTGACAGGGCAAGGTGGGACTTC.

The chain has TRBV4-3 and TRBJ2-1, with 10 nucleotides matching TRBD2. CDR1 and CDR2 (germline): LGHNA, YSLEER. This CDR3 contains 18 residues. V shed 0 bases and J 7 bases; nucleotides not matched to a gene: 12. Written as DNA, the CDR3 is TGCGCCAGCAGCCAAGATCCTTCTAGCGGGAGATCGCTGAATGAGCAGTTCTTC. Protein: CASSQDPSSGRSLNEQFF.

The chain couples TRBV14 to TRBJ2-2; D unclear. CDR1 is SGHDN and CDR2 is FVKESK in the germline V gene. This CDR3 contains 14 residues. The germline V and J ends were trimmed by 4 bases and 1 base, with 7 bases remaining between them. CDR3 loop: CASSRIRNTGELFF. The DNA for the CDR3 is TGTGCCAGCAGCCGGATAAGGAACACCGGGGAGCTGTTTTTT.

V usage is TRBV20-1 and J usage is TRBJ2-7; D gene unclear. V was shortened by 0 bases and J by 2 bases, with 5 bases between the two germline ends. In germline, CDR1 is DFQATT, CDR2 SNEGSKA (reference sequence). The CDR3 loop spans 12 amino acids. CDR3 nucleotides: TGCAGTGCTAGAGAGGGGACCTACGAGCAGTACTTC. It encodes CSAREGTYEQYF.

The rearrangement links TRBV20-1 to TRBJ2-2; D tentatively reads TRBD1 or TRBD2 (5 bases each). CDR3 size: 15 residues. Germline CDR1 and CDR2: DFQATT and SNEGSKA (reference sequence). With 4 bases removed from V and 0 bases from J, the gap between germline ends came to 12 bases. The CDR3 DNA reads TGCAGTGCTAATATCGGGGCTCCGAACACCGGGGAGCTGTTTTTT. Its protein product is CSANIGAPNTGELFF.

This clonotype was detected a few times. This rearrangement joins TRBV7-8 to TRBJ2-7; 10 positions match TRBD1. The germline CDR1 and CDR2 sequences are SGHVS and FQNEAQ. The CDR3 spans 15 residues. Trimming at V came to 5 bases and at J to 2 bases, leaving 6 bases not matched to a gene. CDR3 amino acids: CASSKGQGTPYEQYF. CDR3 in DNA: TGTGCCAGCAGCAAGGGACAGGGGACGCCCTACGAGCAGTACTTC.

This clonotype has only a few counts. This rearrangement joins TRBV20-1 to TRBJ1-1; possibly TRBD1 for D (5 bases). This CDR3 comprises 15 residues. V was clipped by 0 bases and J by 0 bases, with 11 bases between them. Germline CDR1 reads DFQATT; CDR2 reads SNEGSKA (reference sequence). CDR3 in amino acids: CSARDMRGLNTEAFF. CDR3 sequence (DNA): TGCAGTGCTAGAGATATGAGGGGTTTGAACACTGAAGCTTTCTTT.

This rearrangement joins TRBV5-6 to TRBJ1-6, with 10 bases matching TRBD1. This CDR3 is 16 amino acids long. V lost 4 bases to trimming and J lost 11 bases; unmatched junction nucleotides: 12. Germline assignment: CDR1 SGHDT and CDR2 YYEEEE. This chain's CDR3 is CASSRTTGGADTPLHF. The CDR3 DNA sequence: TGTGCCAGCAGCAGAACGACAGGGGGCGCCGATACACCCCTCCACTTT.

The gene calls are TRBV29-1 and TRBJ2-3; TRBD2 matches 14 bases. Trimming at V came to 4 bases and at J to 4 bases, leaving 10 bases not matched to a gene. Germline V gene data show CDR1 as SQVTM and CDR2 as ANQGSEA. This CDR3 has 17 amino acids. CDR3 bases: TGCAGCGTTGGAGAGGGACTAGCGGGAGCGGGAGCAGATACGCAGTATTTT. This codes for CSVGEGLAGAGADTQYF.

The CDR3 loop is CASSRTGRGETQYF. As DNA, the CDR3 is TGTGCCAGCAGTCGGACAGGGAGAGGAGAGACCCAGTACTTC. The J gene is TRBJ2-5, the V gene TRBV25-1; 8 positions agree with TRBD1. The CDR3 length is 14 residues. With V trimmed by 5 bases and J by 4 bases, 6 bases remained unmatched. CDR1 and CDR2 from the germline V gene are MGHDK and SYGVNS.

This chain links TRBV20-1 with TRBJ2-3; TRBD2 aligns across 8 bases. V shed 6 bases and J 6 bases; nucleotides not matched to a gene: 11. Germline-derived CDR1 and CDR2 are DFQATT and SNEGSKA (reference sequence). The CDR3 extends over 14 amino acids. Here the CDR3 reads CSARGGSSADTQYF. CDR3 bases: TGCAGTGCCCGGGGGGGGTCCTCAGCGGATACGCAGTATTTT.

V usage is TRBV10-1 and J usage is TRBJ2-1, with 9 bases aligning to TRBD1. J gave up 7 bases and V 5 bases, and 9 bases lay outside the gene matches. The CDR3 sequence is 15 residues long. Germline CDR1 and CDR2: WNHNN and SYGVQD (reference sequence). CDR3 sequence: CASSIRQGGRNEQFF. CDR3 coding DNA: TGCGCCAGCAGTATCAGACAGGGGGGTCGGAATGAGCAGTTCTTC.

V gene TRBV14 combines with J gene TRBJ1-1; D is ambiguous. Trimming stripped 0 bases from V and 1 base from J, with 3 bases between. CDR1 is SGHDN, CDR2 FVKESK, per germline. CDR3 size: 13 residues. This chain's CDR3 is CASSQDQNTEAFF. Here the CDR3 DNA reads TGTGCCAGCAGCCAAGACCAGAACACTGAAGCTTTCTTT.

The chain links TRBV28 to TRBJ2-7; 13 positions agree with TRBD2. Trimming cost V 4 bases and J 3 bases; bases outside gene matches: 3. In germline, CDR1 is MDHEN, CDR2 SYDVKM. There are 15 residues in the CDR3. This CDR3 is CASSYRLAGGYEQYF. The CDR3 nucleotides read TGTGCCAGCAGTTATCGACTAGCGGGAGGCTACGAGCAGTACTTC.

The genes are TRBV12-3 or TRBV12-4 and TRBJ2-7; 7 positions agree with TRBD2. The CDR3 contains 14 residues. V trimming: 3 bases; J trimming: 3 bases; junction bases outside the gene matches: 5. CDR3 sequence reads: CASSFFQRDYEQYF. In nucleotides, the CDR3 is TGTGCCAGCAGTTTCTTCCAGCGGGACTACGAGCAGTACTTC.

In its sample, this clonotype was seen a few times. The chain joins TRBV11-3 to TRBJ2-1; D unclear. V lost 1 base and J 5 bases, leaving 9 bases between the germline ends. In germline, CDR1 is SGHNT, CDR2 YENEEA. This CDR3 is built from 14 residues. The CDR3: CASSLGRLDNEQFF. CDR3 sequence (DNA): TGTGCCAGCAGCTTAGGCAGGTTGGACAATGAGCAGTTCTTC. Full variable domain (rest looked up from reference TRBV11-3 and TRBJ2-1): EAGVVQSPRYKIIEKKQPVAFWCNPISGHNTLYWYLQNLGQGPELLIRYENEEAVDDSQLPKDRFSAERLKGVDSTLKIQPAELGDSAVYLCASSLGRLDNEQFFGPGTRLTVL.

This rearrangement joins TRBV12-3 or TRBV12-4 to TRBJ2-1; 13 bases fit TRBD2. J was trimmed by 3 bases and V by 5 bases; bases with no gene match: 7. The CDR3 loop spans 17 amino acids. The CDR3 nucleotides read TGTGCCAGCAGTCGACTAGCGGGAGGCACCAACTACAATGAGCAGTTCTTC. This encodes CASSRLAGGTNYNEQFF.

This clonotype was seen a single time. The chain is built from TRBV20-1 and TRBJ2-3; TRBD2 matches at 8 bases. The ends lost 3 bases at V and 5 bases at J; junction bases unmatched: 7. Looked up from germline, CDR1 is DFQATT and CDR2 is SNEGSKA (reference sequence). The CDR3 spans 14 residues. The DNA for the CDR3 is TGCAGTGCTAGGAACGGGAGGGAAGGAGATACGCAGTATTTT. Amino acids: CSARNGREGDTQYF.

This chain joins TRBV30 and TRBJ2-7; D is uncertain. V was shortened by 1 base and J by 3 bases, with 4 bases between the two germline ends. The CDR3 is 11 amino acids. The germline V gene encodes CDR1 GTSNPN and CDR2 SVGIG (reference sequence). The CDR3 sequence: CAWSGDYEQYF. The CDR3 DNA is TGTGCCTGGAGTGGGGACTACGAGCAGTACTTC.

The rearrangement uses TRBV18 and TRBJ1-4; TRBD1 matches at 7 bases. This CDR3 spans 14 amino acids. V shed 3 bases, J shed 8 bases, and the junction held 6 bases outside the gene matches. The germline V gene encodes CDR1 KGHSH and CDR2 LQKENI. CDR3 protein: CASSPGTVGEKLFF. Written as DNA, the CDR3 is TGTGCCAGCTCACCCGGGACAGTCGGGGAAAAACTGTTTTTT.

The sample holds a few counts of this clonotype. The chain recombines TRBV20-1 with TRBJ2-1; 9 nucleotides match TRBD2. CDR3 length equals 14 residues. Trimming took 2 bases from V and 6 from J; bases not matched to a gene: 5. The V gene's germline CDR1 is DFQATT and CDR2 SNEGSKA (reference sequence). DNA of the CDR3: TGCAGTGCTAGATCTAGCGGGAATCTCAATGAGCAGTTCTTC. As protein: CSARSSGNLNEQFF.

The chain has TRBV27 and TRBJ2-1; 10 bases line up with TRBD2. The CDR3 contains 16 residues. V was pared by 10 bases and J by 8 bases, with 17 bases of the junction left unmatched. CDR1 is MNHEY and CDR2 is SMNVEV in the germline V gene (reference sequence). The CDR3 region is CAKGGAGGPKSHEQFF. CDR3 DNA: TGTGCCAAAGGGGGAGCGGGAGGGCCTAAGAGCCATGAGCAGTTCTTC.

This clonotype was counted only a few times. The rearrangement links TRBV18 to TRBJ2-1; D is undetermined. CDR1 is KGHSH and CDR2 is LQKENI in the germline V gene. The CDR3 sequence is 13 residues long. With 5 bases removed from V and 7 bases from J, the gap between germline ends came to 12 bases. In DNA form, the CDR3 reads TGTGCCAGCTCAGCGACTTTAGGAAATGAGCAGTTCTTC. Its protein product is CASSATLGNEQFF.

This clonotype has just a few counts. The CDR3 sequence: CASSYSGGAGGNQPQHF. DNA for the CDR3: TGTGCCAGCAGTTACAGTGGGGGGGCGGGTGGCAATCAGCCCCAGCATTTT. V gene TRBV6-2 or TRBV6-3 combines with J gene TRBJ1-5, with D perhaps TRBD1 (6 bases). Germline assignment: CDR1 MNHEY and CDR2 SVGEGT. The CDR3 contains 17 residues. V was clipped by 2 bases and J by 2 bases, with 16 bases between them.

This chain joins TRBV19 and TRBJ2-7; tentative D call: TRBD2 (6 bases). From germline, CDR1 is LNHDA and CDR2 SQIVND (reference sequence). V was clipped by 8 bases and J by 2 bases, with 13 bases between them. This CDR3 region has 13 residues. CDR3 sequence reads: CASSPGSPYEQYF. The DNA for the CDR3 is TGTGCCAGTTCCCCCGGGAGCCCCTACGAGCAGTACTTC.